Below are 5 T cell receptor beta chains sequenced from a single sample in a study of blood T cell repertoires in COVID-19. The data were produced by immunoSEQ multiplex PCR, yet TCRdb's version contains in-frame clones alone and is incomplete. There are fewer than 200,000 clones in the sample; 70% to 90% occur only once, and approximately 2% lies in the top ten. The sequenced sample was peripheral blood. Every receptor here comes from a man aged 18 to 29 who had recovered from COVID-19.

This chain links TRBV27 with TRBJ1-5; unclear D gene. Germline lookup yields CDR1 MNHEY and CDR2 SMNVEV (reference sequence). V was cut by 4 bases and J by 2 bases, with 12 bases left in between. The CDR3 contains 15 residues. CDR3 sequence reads: CASSSHDIGNQPQHF. The CDR3 region has the DNA TGTGCCAGCAGTTCGCATGACATAGGCAATCAGCCCCAGCATTTT.

V gene TRBV5-6 combines with J gene TRBJ1-2; D is undetermined. CDR1 is SGHDT, CDR2 YYEEEE, per germline. V lost 4 bases, J lost 2 bases, and 6 bases lay in between. The CDR3 spans 12 residues. The CDR3 here is CASSLSNYGYTF. For the CDR3, the DNA is TGTGCCAGCAGCCTATCCAACTATGGCTACACCTTC.

V is TRBV9 and J is TRBJ2-3; 14 bases fit TRBD2. The CDR3 has 17 residues. Germline trimming cut 4 bases from V and 5 bases from J; bases unmatched to any gene: 9. Germline assignment: CDR1 SGDLS and CDR2 YYNGEE. CDR3 nucleotide sequence: TGTGCCAGCAGCTCGTCGACTAGCGGGAGGGAAGGAGATACGCAGTATTTT. Residues: CASSSSTSGREGDTQYF. Full variable domain (rest looked up from reference TRBV9 and TRBJ2-3): DSGVTQTPKHLITATGQRVTLRCSPRSGDLSVYWYQQSLDQGLQFLIQYYNGEERAKGNILERFSAQQFPDLHSELNLSSLELGDSALYFCASSSSTSGREGDTQYFGPGTRLTVL.

The DNA of the CDR3 is TGTGCCACCAGGAAAACAGGGGGCCATGGCTACACCTTC. Its protein product is CATRKTGGHGYTF. The rearrangement links TRBV24-1 to TRBJ1-2, with 9 nucleotides matching TRBD1. Trimming removed 7 bases from V and 6 bases from J; junction bases left unmatched: 5. Germline CDR1 reads KGHDR; CDR2 reads SFDVKD. This CDR3 contains 13 residues.

V and J are TRBV9 and TRBJ2-1; possibly TRBD2 for D (6 bases). CDR3 length equals 14 residues. V was pared by 4 bases and J by 11 bases, with 19 bases between. The germline gives CDR1 SGDLS, CDR2 YYNGEE. The CDR3 is CASSPPRSGEKQFF. The DNA for the CDR3 is TGTGCCAGCAGCCCTCCAAGGTCGGGGGAGAAGCAGTTCTTC.